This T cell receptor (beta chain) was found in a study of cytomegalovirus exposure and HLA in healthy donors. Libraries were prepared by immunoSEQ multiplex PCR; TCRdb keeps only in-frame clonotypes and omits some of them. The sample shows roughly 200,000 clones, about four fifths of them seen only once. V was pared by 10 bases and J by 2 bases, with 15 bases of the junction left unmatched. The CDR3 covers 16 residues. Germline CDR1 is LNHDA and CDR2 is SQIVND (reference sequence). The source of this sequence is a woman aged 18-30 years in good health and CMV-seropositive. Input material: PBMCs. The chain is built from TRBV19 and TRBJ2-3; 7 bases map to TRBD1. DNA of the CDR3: TGTGCCACTAACGCCGCAGGGGGTGTTTTCACAGATACGCAGTATTTT. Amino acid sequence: CATNAAGGVFTDTQYF.